This record looks at one T cell receptor beta chain sequence and its context. The data are from a study of blood T cell repertoires in COVID-19. Turning to the study itself: Both acute and convalescent COVID-19 samples were obtained from the United States, Italy and Spain. PBMCs, B-cell-depleted T cells, or T cells were the source of the cDNA or gDNA that made up the material.

As handled by the study authors: Nucleated cell counts were estimated from reference gene primer amplification. Some clones are missing from TCRdb's copy, which holds only in-frame ones; the method was immunoSEQ multiplex PCR. The D gene and trimming were derived from the DNA, and the V and J assignments and clone size from that table. The sample comprises over 20,000 clones, over 70% of which are singletons, and 40% to 60% rests with the top ten. The CDR3 has 14 residues. Trimming left V 3 bases short and J 3 bases short, with 11 bases between. CDR1 is SQVTM and CDR2 is ANQGSEA in the germline V gene.

The gene calls are TRBV29-1 and TRBJ2-2, with a possible D match to TRBD2 (5 bases). Sequences were obtained from peripheral blood. This TCR came from a man aged 45 to 65 with active or convalescent COVID-19. CDR3 amino acids: CSVEEETYTGELFF. The CDR3 DNA reads TGCAGCGTTGAGGAGGAGACTTACACCGGGGAGCTGTTTTTT.